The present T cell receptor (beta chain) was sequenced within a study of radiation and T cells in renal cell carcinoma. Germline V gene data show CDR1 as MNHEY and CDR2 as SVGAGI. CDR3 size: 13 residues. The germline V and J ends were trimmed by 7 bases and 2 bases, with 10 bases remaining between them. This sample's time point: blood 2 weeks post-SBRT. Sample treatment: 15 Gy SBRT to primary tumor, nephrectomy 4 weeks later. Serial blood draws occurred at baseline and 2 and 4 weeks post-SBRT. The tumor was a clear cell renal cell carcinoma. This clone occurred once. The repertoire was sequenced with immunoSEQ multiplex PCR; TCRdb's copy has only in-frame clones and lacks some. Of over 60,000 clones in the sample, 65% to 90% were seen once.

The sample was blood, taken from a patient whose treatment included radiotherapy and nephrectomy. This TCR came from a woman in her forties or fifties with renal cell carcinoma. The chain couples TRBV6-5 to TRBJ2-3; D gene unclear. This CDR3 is CASTDGTTDTQYF. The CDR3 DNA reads TGTGCCAGCACGGACGGAACCACAGATACGCAGTATTTT.